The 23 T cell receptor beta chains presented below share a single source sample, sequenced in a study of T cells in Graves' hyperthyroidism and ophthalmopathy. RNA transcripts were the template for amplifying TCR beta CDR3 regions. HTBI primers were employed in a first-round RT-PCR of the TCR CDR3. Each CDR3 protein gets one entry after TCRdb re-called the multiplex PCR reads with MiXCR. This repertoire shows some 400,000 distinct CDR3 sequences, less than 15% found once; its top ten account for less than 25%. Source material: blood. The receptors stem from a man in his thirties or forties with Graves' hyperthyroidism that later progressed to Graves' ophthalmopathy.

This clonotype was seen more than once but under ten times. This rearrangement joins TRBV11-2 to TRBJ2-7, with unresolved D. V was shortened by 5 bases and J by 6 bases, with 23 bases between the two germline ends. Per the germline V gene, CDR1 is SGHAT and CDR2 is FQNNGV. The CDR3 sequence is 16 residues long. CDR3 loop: CASSLDRRISLSEQYF. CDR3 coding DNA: TGTGCCAGCAGCCTGGACCGGCGAATCTCCCTCAGCGAGCAGTACTTC.

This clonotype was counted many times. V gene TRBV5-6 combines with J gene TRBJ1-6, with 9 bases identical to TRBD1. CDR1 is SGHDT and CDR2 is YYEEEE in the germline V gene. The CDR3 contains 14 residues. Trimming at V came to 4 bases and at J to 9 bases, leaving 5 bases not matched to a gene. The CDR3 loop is CASSPTGGGSPLHF. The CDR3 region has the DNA TGTGCCAGCAGCCCAACAGGGGGCGGTTCACCCCTCCACTTT.

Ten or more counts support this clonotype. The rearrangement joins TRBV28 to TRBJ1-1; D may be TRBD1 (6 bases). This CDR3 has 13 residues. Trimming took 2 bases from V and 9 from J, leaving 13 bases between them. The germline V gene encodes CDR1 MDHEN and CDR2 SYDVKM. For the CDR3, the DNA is TGTGCCAGCAGTTTAAATAGGGGACACAAAGCTTTCTTT. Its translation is CASSLNRGHKAFF.

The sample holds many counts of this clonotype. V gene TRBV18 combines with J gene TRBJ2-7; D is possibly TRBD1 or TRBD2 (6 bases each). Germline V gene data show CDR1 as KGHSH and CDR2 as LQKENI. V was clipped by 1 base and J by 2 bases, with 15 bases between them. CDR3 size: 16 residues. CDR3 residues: CASSPQGGTATYEQYF. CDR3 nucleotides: TGTGCCAGCTCACCACAAGGGGGGACGGCAACCTACGAGCAGTACTTC.

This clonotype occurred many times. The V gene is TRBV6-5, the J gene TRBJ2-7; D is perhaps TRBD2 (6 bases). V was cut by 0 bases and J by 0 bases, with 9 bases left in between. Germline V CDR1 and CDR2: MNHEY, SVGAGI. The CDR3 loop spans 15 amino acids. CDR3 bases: TGTGCCAGCAGTTACTCGGGGGGACCCTCCTACGAGCAGTACTTC. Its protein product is CASSYSGGPSYEQYF.

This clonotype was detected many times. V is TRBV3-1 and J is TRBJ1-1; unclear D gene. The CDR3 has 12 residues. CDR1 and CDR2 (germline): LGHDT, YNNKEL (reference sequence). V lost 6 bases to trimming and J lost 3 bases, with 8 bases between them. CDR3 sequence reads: CASRNRDTEAFF. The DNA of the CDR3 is TGTGCCAGCAGAAATCGGGACACTGAAGCTTTCTTT.

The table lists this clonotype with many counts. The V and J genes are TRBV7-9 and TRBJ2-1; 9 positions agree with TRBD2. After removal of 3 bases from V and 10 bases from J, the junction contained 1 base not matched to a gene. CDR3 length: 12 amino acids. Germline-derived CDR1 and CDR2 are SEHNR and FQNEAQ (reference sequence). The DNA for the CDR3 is TGTGCCAGCAGCTTCACTAGCGGGGAGCAGTTCTTC. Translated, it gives CASSFTSGEQFF.

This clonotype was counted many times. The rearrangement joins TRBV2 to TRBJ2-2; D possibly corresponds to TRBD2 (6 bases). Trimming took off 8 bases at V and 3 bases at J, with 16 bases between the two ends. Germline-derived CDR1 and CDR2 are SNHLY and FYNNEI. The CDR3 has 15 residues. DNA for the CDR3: TGTGCCAGCTCTATGAGGCGGGGCCACACCGGGGAGCTGTTTTTT. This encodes CASSMRRGHTGELFF.

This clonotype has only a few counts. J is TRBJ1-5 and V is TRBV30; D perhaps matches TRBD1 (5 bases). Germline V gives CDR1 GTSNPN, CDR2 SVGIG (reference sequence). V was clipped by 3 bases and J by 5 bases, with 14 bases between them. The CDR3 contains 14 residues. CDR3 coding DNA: TGTGCCTGGAGCTTCTCGGGGGGGTATCAGCCCCAGCATTTT. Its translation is CAWSFSGGYQPQHF.

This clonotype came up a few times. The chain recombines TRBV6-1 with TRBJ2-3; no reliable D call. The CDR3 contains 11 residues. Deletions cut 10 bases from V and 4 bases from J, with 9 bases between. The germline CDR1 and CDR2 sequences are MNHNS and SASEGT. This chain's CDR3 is CATYTSDTQYF. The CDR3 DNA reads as TGTGCCACATACACTTCAGATACGCAGTATTTT.

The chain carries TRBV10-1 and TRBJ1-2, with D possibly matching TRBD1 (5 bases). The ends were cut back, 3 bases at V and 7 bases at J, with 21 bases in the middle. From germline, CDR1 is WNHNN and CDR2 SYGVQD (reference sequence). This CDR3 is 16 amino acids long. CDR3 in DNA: TGCGCCAGCAGTGACGGGGCAGGGAGAGGTGTTAGTGGCTACACCTTC. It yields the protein CASSDGAGRGVSGYTF.

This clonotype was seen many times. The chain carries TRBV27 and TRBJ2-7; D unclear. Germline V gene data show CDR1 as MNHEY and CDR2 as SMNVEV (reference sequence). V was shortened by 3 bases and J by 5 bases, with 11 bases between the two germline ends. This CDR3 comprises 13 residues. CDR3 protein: CASSFDRANEQYF. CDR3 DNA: TGTGCCAGCAGTTTTGACCGCGCCAACGAGCAGTACTTC.

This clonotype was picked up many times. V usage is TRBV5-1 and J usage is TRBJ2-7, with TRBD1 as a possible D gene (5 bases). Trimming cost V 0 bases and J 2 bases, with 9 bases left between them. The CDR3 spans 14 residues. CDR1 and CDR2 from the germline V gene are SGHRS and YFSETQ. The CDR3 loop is CASSLEWTPYEQYF. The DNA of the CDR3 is TGCGCCAGCAGCTTGGAGTGGACACCCTACGAGCAGTACTTC. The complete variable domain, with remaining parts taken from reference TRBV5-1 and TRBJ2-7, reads KAGVTQTPRYLIKTRGQQVTLSCSPISGHRSVSWYQQTPGQGLQFLFEYFSETQRNKGNFPGRFSGRQFSNSRSEMNVSTLELGDSALYLCASSLEWTPYEQYFGPGTRLTVT.

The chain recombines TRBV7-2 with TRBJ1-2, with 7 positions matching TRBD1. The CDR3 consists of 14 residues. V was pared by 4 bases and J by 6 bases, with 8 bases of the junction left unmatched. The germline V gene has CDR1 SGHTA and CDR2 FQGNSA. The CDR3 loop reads CASSSTEQGNGYTF. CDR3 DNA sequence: TGTGCCAGCAGCTCTACCGAACAGGGGAATGGCTACACCTTC.

CDR3 in amino acids: CASSLMTQGGTQYF. The DNA for the CDR3 is TGTGCCAGCAGCTTAATGACACAGGGAGGGACCCAGTACTTC. V usage is TRBV7-3 and J usage is TRBJ2-5, with D perhaps given as TRBD1 or TRBD2 (6 bases each). Trimming shortened V by 1 base and J by 7 bases, and 13 bases separated the two germline ends. The CDR3 runs 14 residues. The germline V gene has CDR1 SGHTA and CDR2 FQGTGA.

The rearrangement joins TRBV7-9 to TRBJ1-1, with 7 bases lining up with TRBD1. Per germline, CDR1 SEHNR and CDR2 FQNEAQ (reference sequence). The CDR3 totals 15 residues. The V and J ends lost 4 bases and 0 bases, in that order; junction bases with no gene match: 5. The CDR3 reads CASSYLGTVNTEAFF. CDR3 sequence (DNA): TGTGCCAGCAGCTACCTCGGGACAGTGAACACTGAAGCTTTCTTT. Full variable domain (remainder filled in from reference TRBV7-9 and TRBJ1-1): DTGVSQNPRHKITKRGQNVTFRCDPISEHNRLYWYRQTLGQGPEFLTYFQNEAQLEKSRLLSDRFSAERPKGSFSTLEIQRTEQGDSAMYLCASSYLGTVNTEAFFGQGTRLTVV.

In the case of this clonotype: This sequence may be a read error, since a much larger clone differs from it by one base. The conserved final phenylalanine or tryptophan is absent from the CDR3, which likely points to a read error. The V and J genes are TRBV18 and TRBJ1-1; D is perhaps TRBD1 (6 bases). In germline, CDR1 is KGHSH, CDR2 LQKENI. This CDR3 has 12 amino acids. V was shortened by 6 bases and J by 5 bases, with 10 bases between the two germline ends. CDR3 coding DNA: TGTGCCAGCTCGCAACAGGGTACTGAAGCTTTCCTT. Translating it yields CASSQQGTEAFL.

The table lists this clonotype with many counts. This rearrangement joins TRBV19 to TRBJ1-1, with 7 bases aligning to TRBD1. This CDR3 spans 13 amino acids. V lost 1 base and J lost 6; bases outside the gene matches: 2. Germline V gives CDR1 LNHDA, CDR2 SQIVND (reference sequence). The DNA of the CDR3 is TGTGCCAGTAGTATAGGACAGGGAGCTGAAGCTTTCTTT. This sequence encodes CASSIGQGAEAFF. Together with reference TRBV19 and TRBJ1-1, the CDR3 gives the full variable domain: DGGITQSPKYLFRKEGQNVTLSCEQNLNHDAMYWYRQDPGQGLRLIYYSQIVNDFQKGDIAEGYSVSREKKESFPLTVTSAQKNPTAFYLCASSIGQGAEAFFGQGTRLTVV.

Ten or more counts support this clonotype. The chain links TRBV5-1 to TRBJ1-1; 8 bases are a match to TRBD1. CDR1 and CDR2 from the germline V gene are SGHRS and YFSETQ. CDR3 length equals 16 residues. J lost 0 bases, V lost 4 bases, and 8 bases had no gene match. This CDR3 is CASSDGQGRVNTEAFF. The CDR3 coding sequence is TGCGCCAGCAGCGATGGACAGGGAAGGGTGAACACTGAAGCTTTCTTT.

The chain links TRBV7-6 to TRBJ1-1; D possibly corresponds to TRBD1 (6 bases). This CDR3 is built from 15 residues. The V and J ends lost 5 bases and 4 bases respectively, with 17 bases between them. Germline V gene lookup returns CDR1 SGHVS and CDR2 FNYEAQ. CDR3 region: CASSPRWGAGTEAFF. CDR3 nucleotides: TGTGCCAGCAGCCCCAGGTGGGGGGCCGGCACTGAAGCTTTCTTT.

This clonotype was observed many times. The chain's CDR3 is CASSLVRGQRTDTQYF. In DNA, the CDR3 is TGTGCCAGCAGCTTAGTTAGAGGACAACGCACAGATACGCAGTATTTT. This rearrangement joins TRBV11-3 to TRBJ2-3; D is possibly TRBD1 (5 bases). This CDR3 has 16 amino acids. V was clipped by 1 base and J by 1 base, with 12 bases between them. Per germline, CDR1 SGHNT and CDR2 YENEEA.

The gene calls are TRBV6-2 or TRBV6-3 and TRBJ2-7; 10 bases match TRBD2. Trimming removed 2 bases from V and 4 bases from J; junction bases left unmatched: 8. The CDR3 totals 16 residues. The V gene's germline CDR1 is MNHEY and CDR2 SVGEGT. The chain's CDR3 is CASSYKAEAGGYEQYF. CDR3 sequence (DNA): TGTGCCAGCAGTTACAAAGCGGAAGCGGGAGGGTACGAGCAGTACTTC.

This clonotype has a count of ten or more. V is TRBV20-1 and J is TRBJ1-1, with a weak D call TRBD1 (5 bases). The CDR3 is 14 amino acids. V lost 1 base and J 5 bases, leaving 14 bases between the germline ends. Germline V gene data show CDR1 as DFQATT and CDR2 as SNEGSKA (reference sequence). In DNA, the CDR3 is TGCAGTGCTAGAGTCATATGGGGGGGGACTGAAGCTTTCTTT. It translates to CSARVIWGGTEAFF.